This T cell receptor beta chain originates from a study of T cell repertoires in cytomegalovirus infection. This clonotype was detected only a few times. V lost 6 bases and J 4 bases, leaving 24 bases between the germline ends. The CDR3 has 17 amino acids. Germline CDR1 reads MDHEN; CDR2 reads SYDVKM. TCRdb re-derived calls from the reads in MiXCR, one entry per CDR3 protein. The sample comprises roughly 230,000 distinct CDR3 sequences, 15% to 20% of which are singletons, and approximately 51% rests with the top ten. The V and J genes are TRBV28 and TRBJ1-2, with a weak D call TRBD1 (5 bases). The sequence derives from a human donor in good health (CMV status not recorded). Some clones in this sample may be carry-over from other donors' samples. The specimen sequenced was CD8+ T cells from PBMCs. The CDR3 DNA follows: TGTGCCAGCAGAGGGGCCTTCGAGACAGCTCCTGTCTATGGCTACACCTTC. Protein sequence: CASRGAFETAPVYGYTF.